What follows describes a single T cell receptor beta chain. Antigen: not known. Germline V gene sequence: CDR1 LNHDA, CDR2 SQIVND (reference sequence). This CDR3 has 17 residues. The trim removed 8 bases at V and 6 bases at J, leaving 17 bases unmatched. The data stem from a study of shared clonotypes between healthy human individuals. For the study at large: Each donor had three CD4 naive, three CD4 memory, two CD8 naive and one CD8 memory plate.

Study observations and caveats: Rarefaction revealed incomplete sorted-subset sequencing despite large depth.

Free of recent acute infections or vaccinations, the donors were healthy HIV-negative adults. In replicate PCRs of sorted subsets, roughly 190 ng DNA, about 30,000 T cell genomes, was used. Using immunoSEQ multiplex PCR, the repertoire was profiled, and TCRdb retains in-frame clones only, with some absent. The sample holds approximately 330,000 clones, less than 85% seen once. The V call is TRBV19, the J call TRBJ2-1; 9 nucleotides match TRBD2. The sample taken for sequencing was memory CD4+ T cells sorted from blood. Subset denoted: CD45RA-negative fraction. The sequence was collected from a man aged 25 to 45 in good health. Here the CDR3 reads CASVIDKSGRNINEQFF. For the CDR3, the DNA is TGTGCCAGTGTCATCGACAAAAGCGGGAGGAATATCAATGAGCAGTTCTTC.